A single sample is the source of the 23 T cell receptor beta chains below, sequenced in a study of blood T cell repertoires in COVID-19. The table came from immunoSEQ multiplex PCR; TCRdb's copy has only in-frame clones and leaves some out. The table shows about 360,000 clones, with around 88% occurring only once. Sequences were obtained from peripheral blood. These TCRs come from a woman aged 60-75 years with COVID-19, enrolled during active disease.

V gene TRBV7-8 combines with J gene TRBJ1-3, with D perhaps matching TRBD1 (6 bases). This CDR3 has 14 residues. Per germline, CDR1 SGHVS and CDR2 FQNEAQ. Trimming removed 0 bases from V and 4 bases from J, with 7 bases in between. The CDR3 spells CASSLADRGNTIYF. DNA of the CDR3: TGTGCCAGCAGCTTAGCCGACAGGGGAAACACCATATATTTT.

The V and J genes are TRBV6-6 and TRBJ1-1; D is unresolved. The V gene's germline CDR1 is MNHNY and CDR2 SVGAGI (reference sequence). This CDR3 contains 15 residues. The CDR3 DNA reads TGTGCGACCACGCTAGCCCGAATCGAACAGACTGAAGCTTTCTTT. Residues: CATTLARIEQTEAFF.

The chain links TRBV7-8 to TRBJ2-1, with D maybe TRBD1 (6 bases). The germline V gene has CDR1 SGHVS and CDR2 FQNEAQ. The CDR3 runs to 14 residues. Trimming stripped 4 bases from V and 7 bases from J, with 14 bases between. The CDR3 region has the DNA TGTGCCAGCAGCTACCGAACAGGGTCAAATGAGCAGTTCTTC. Amino acid sequence: CASSYRTGSNEQFF.

In its sample, this clone was seen a few times. This chain connects TRBV27 to TRBJ2-7, with D possibly TRBD1 on 6 matching bases. Trimming removed 6 bases from V and 0 bases from J, with 12 bases in between. CDR3 length: 14 amino acids. The germline gives CDR1 MNHEY, CDR2 SMNVEV (reference sequence). CDR3 sequence reads: CASRSTGTSYEQYF. DNA for the CDR3: TGTGCCAGCAGATCGACAGGAACCTCCTACGAGCAGTACTTC.

The chain recombines TRBV7-3 with TRBJ2-7, with 9 nucleotides matching TRBD1. V was clipped by 5 bases and J by 1 base; unmatched bases: 6. The germline V gene encodes CDR1 SGHTA and CDR2 FQGTGA. CDR3 size: 15 residues. This chain's CDR3 is CASSTGTGSSYEQYF. The DNA for the CDR3 is TGTGCCAGCAGCACCGGGACAGGGTCTTCCTACGAGCAGTACTTC.

This sequence joins TRBV6-5 and TRBJ2-7, with a weak D call TRBD2 (6 bases). Germline V gene sequence: CDR1 MNHEY, CDR2 SVGAGI. V was trimmed by 8 bases and J by 2 bases, leaving 16 bases between them. The CDR3 covers 14 residues. CDR3 sequence reads: CASRIMEGTYEQYF. For the CDR3, the DNA is TGTGCCAGCCGTATAATGGAGGGCACCTACGAGCAGTACTTC.

This chain joins TRBV15 and TRBJ2-7; 9 positions agree with TRBD1. The CDR3 is made up of 14 amino acids. Germline lookup yields CDR1 LNHNV and CDR2 YYDKDF (reference sequence). Trimming cost V 3 bases and J 4 bases; bases outside gene matches: 4. The CDR3 DNA is TGTGCCACCAGCAGGGACAGGGGTGGATACGAGCAGTACTTC. Translating it yields CATSRDRGGYEQYF.

The chain employs TRBV30 and TRBJ1-3, with unresolved D. This CDR3 has 14 amino acids. Trimming removed 0 bases at V and 2 bases at J, with 8 bases between. Germline values: CDR1 GTSNPN, CDR2 SVGIG (reference sequence). The CDR3 is CAWSVVSAGNTIYF. The CDR3 DNA sequence: TGTGCCTGGAGTGTGGTATCAGCTGGAAACACCATATATTTT.

The rearrangement uses TRBV28 and TRBJ2-2; maybe TRBD2 (5 bases). V was shortened by 4 bases and J by 6 bases, with 12 bases between the two germline ends. CDR3 length: 14 residues. Germline CDR1 and CDR2: MDHEN and SYDVKM. The CDR3 DNA follows: TGTGCCAGCAGTTCCCCGGGAAGCTCCGGGGAGCTGTTTTTT. Protein sequence: CASSSPGSSGELFF.

The V and J genes are TRBV7-2 and TRBJ1-5, with a possible D match to TRBD1 (6 bases). This CDR3 is 13 amino acids long. V lost 10 bases and J 7 bases, leaving 17 bases between the germline ends. Germline CDR1 reads SGHTA; CDR2 reads FQGNSA. CDR3 DNA sequence: TGTGCCACCCGGGAGGGGCAGGGGCAGCCCCAGCATTTT. Translating it yields CATREGQGQPQHF.

V is TRBV19 and J is TRBJ2-7, with D perhaps TRBD1 (6 bases). Germline assignment: CDR1 LNHDA and CDR2 SQIVND (reference sequence). V dropped 2 bases and J dropped 4 bases, with 9 bases sitting between them. The CDR3 is 13 residues long. The chain's CDR3 is CASSITGWYEQYF. CDR3 in DNA: TGTGCCAGTAGTATAACAGGGTGGTACGAGCAGTACTTC. Full variable domain (outside the CDR3, taken from reference TRBV19 and TRBJ2-7): DGGITQSPKYLFRKEGQNVTLSCEQNLNHDAMYWYRQDPGQGLRLIYYSQIVNDFQKGDIAEGYSVSREKKESFPLTVTSAQKNPTAFYLCASSITGWYEQYFGPGTRLTVT.

This clone was found a few times. Within the sample, other DNA sequences also encode this same CDR3. The chain has TRBV5-1 and TRBJ1-2; D is possibly TRBD1 (5 bases). CDR1 and CDR2 from the germline V gene are SGHRS and YFSETQ. Trimming stripped 3 bases from V and 2 bases from J, with 11 bases between. The CDR3 has 14 amino acids. The CDR3 DNA reads as TGCGCCAGCAGCTCCCAAGGGGCCAACTATGGCTACACCTTC. It encodes CASSSQGANYGYTF.

This chain links TRBV7-2 with TRBJ1-5; unclear D gene. There are 15 residues in the CDR3. V lost 3 bases and J lost 4, with 13 bases in between. Germline values: CDR1 SGHTA, CDR2 FQGNSA. CDR3 sequence (DNA): TGTGCCAGCAGCTTTACCCGGGGTGGAAATCAGCCCCAGCATTTT. Its protein is CASSFTRGGNQPQHF.

This clone occurred a few times. The chain carries TRBV9 and TRBJ2-1; D is uncertain. The CDR3 contains 12 residues. Germline V gives CDR1 SGDLS, CDR2 YYNGEE. Trimming stripped 3 bases from V and 7 bases from J, with 8 bases between. The CDR3: CASSGGGNEQFF. The CDR3 region has the DNA TGTGCCAGCAGCGGCGGTGGGAATGAGCAGTTCTTC.

This clone was picked up one time. The V gene is TRBV3-1 (or the pseudogene TRBV3-2), the J gene TRBJ2-7; TRBD1 is a possible D gene (5 bases). CDR1 is LGHDT, CDR2 YNNKEL, per germline (reference sequence). The V end was cut by 2 bases, the J end by 2 bases, with 10 bases between. The CDR3 sequence is 14 residues long. The CDR3 sequence is CASSQKGLPYEQYF. The DNA for the CDR3 is TGTGCCAGCAGCCAAAAGGGGCTCCCCTACGAGCAGTACTTC.

The V and J genes are TRBV19 and TRBJ2-7, with TRBD1 identical over 8 bases. There are 14 residues in the CDR3. Trimming cost V 3 bases and J 4 bases; bases outside gene matches: 5. Germline lookup yields CDR1 LNHDA and CDR2 SQIVND (reference sequence). The CDR3 DNA reads as TGTGCCAGTAGTATGTCAGGGGGCCGGTACGAGCAGTACTTC. This codes for CASSMSGGRYEQYF.

V gene TRBV7-9 combines with J gene TRBJ1-4; D is unclear. The V end lost 5 bases, the J end lost 8 bases, and 15 bases lay between the germline ends. The CDR3 is 14 amino acids. Germline-derived CDR1 and CDR2 are SEHNR and FQNEAQ (reference sequence). CDR3 coding DNA: TGTGCCAGCAGCCCCCTACGCGTGTTGGAAAAACTGTTTTTT. Amino acids: CASSPLRVLEKLFF.

This clone was detected only once. This sequence joins TRBV19 and TRBJ1-2, with D tentatively TRBD1 (5 bases). The germline V gene has CDR1 LNHDA and CDR2 SQIVND (reference sequence). V lost 1 base to trimming and J lost 0 bases, with 6 bases between them. The CDR3 consists of 14 residues. The CDR3 nucleotides are TGTGCCAGTAGTATAGGACAGACTAACTATGGCTACACCTTC. Translated: CASSIGQTNYGYTF.

J is TRBJ2-1 and V is TRBV5-1; 9 bases align to TRBD1. Germline CDR1 SGHRS, CDR2 YFSETQ. The V gene end was trimmed by 0 bases and the J gene end by 9 bases; junction bases not matched to a gene: 7. This CDR3 contains 15 residues. Written as DNA, the CDR3 is TGCGCCAGCAGCTTGGCAAGGACAGGGGTGCCTGAGCAGTTCTTC. Protein product: CASSLARTGVPEQFF.

V gene TRBV7-2 combines with J gene TRBJ1-1; D is undetermined. CDR1 is SGHTA and CDR2 is FQGNSA in the germline V gene. V was trimmed by 1 base and J by 1 base, leaving 7 bases between them. The CDR3 runs to 14 residues. CDR3: CASSLGGRNTEAFF. The CDR3 DNA sequence: TGTGCCAGCAGCTTAGGAGGCAGGAACACTGAAGCTTTCTTT.

The chain links TRBV11-2 to TRBJ1-2; D remains ambiguous. The CDR3 consists of 14 residues. Germline CDR1 reads SGHAT; CDR2 reads FQNNGV. Trimming cost V 0 bases and J 4 bases, with 9 bases left between them. CDR3 residues: CASSLDWEVYGYTF. The CDR3 DNA reads TGTGCCAGCAGCTTAGATTGGGAGGTCTATGGCTACACCTTC.

V and J are TRBV6-2 or TRBV6-3 and TRBJ1-5; D may be TRBD1 (6 bases). CDR1 is MNHEY and CDR2 is SVGEGT in the germline V gene. Trimming removed 2 bases from V and 7 bases from J, with 24 bases in between. CDR3 size: 18 residues. CDR3 region: CASSYGGRGRQFEQPQHF. CDR3 nucleotide sequence: TGTGCCAGCAGTTACGGTGGCAGGGGCCGCCAGTTCGAACAGCCCCAGCATTTT.

CDR3 sequence (DNA): TGTGCCAGTAGTAGGGGACAGGGGAACACCGGGGAGCTGTTTTTT. It translates to CASSRGQGNTGELFF. The chain employs TRBV19 and TRBJ2-2; 9 bases agree with TRBD1. The CDR3 spans 15 residues. V gave up 4 bases and J gave up 1 base; unmatched junction bases: 1. The germline V gene encodes CDR1 LNHDA and CDR2 SQIVND (reference sequence).